The following is a TCR beta chain sequence with its context. CDR1 is SGHTA and CDR2 is FQGNSA in the germline V gene. This CDR3 spans 15 amino acids. The germline V and J ends were trimmed by 0 bases and 5 bases, with 13 bases remaining between them. Next came a second PCR, run for about 7 to 12 cycles, which used a sample-barcoded 5' primer along with a J-beta primer mix. Every molecule of cDNA carried a tag from a template-switch adaptor with 12 random nucleotides. TCRdb independently ran MiXCR on the 5' RACE reads; one entry per CDR3 protein. Of some 670,000 distinct CDR3 sequences listed, roughly half were seen once; the top ten hold around an eighth. This entry comes from a study of blood T cells in healthy people across ages.

Sequenced input: blood. This sequence was found in a woman aged 80 or over in good health. The chain joins TRBV7-2 to TRBJ2-5; D is undetermined. In DNA, the CDR3 is TGTGCCAGCAGCTTAGCCCAAGGACGGCGGGAGACCCAGTACTTC. Translated: CASSLAQGRRETQYF.